This TCR beta chain was recorded in a study of T cells in Graves' hyperthyroidism and ophthalmopathy. Each diagnosis drew on symptoms, thyroxine, TRAb, thyroid ultrasound and orbital computed tomography findings. PBMCs were collected from a roughly 9.7 ml volume of fresh peripheral blood. This clonotype was counted at least ten times. Its matching antigen is unknown. This CDR3 contains 13 residues. The V end was cut by 3 bases, the J end by 0 bases, with 5 bases between. Germline CDR1 is SGHTA and CDR2 is FQGTGA. Findings and limits, study-wide: Peripheral blood also featured most of the thyroid clonotypes expanded above 0.001. A 13 V-J signature model discriminated ophthalmopathy versus stable hyperthyroidism.

Regions amplified from RNA transcripts were the TCR beta CDR3 regions. TCR CDR3 regions were first amplified by RT-PCR with HTBI primers. Each CDR3 protein is one row after TCRdb ran MiXCR on the multiplex PCR reads. The profile shows about 180,000 distinct CDR3 sequences, approximately 17% of them singletons. The chain recombines TRBV7-3 with TRBJ1-1; unclear D gene. The source is a woman between 50 and 59 years old with Graves' hyperthyroidism. Input material: blood. The CDR3 DNA follows: TGTGCCAGCAGCTTTAGTATGAACACTGAAGCTTTCTTT. Residues: CASSFSMNTEAFF.